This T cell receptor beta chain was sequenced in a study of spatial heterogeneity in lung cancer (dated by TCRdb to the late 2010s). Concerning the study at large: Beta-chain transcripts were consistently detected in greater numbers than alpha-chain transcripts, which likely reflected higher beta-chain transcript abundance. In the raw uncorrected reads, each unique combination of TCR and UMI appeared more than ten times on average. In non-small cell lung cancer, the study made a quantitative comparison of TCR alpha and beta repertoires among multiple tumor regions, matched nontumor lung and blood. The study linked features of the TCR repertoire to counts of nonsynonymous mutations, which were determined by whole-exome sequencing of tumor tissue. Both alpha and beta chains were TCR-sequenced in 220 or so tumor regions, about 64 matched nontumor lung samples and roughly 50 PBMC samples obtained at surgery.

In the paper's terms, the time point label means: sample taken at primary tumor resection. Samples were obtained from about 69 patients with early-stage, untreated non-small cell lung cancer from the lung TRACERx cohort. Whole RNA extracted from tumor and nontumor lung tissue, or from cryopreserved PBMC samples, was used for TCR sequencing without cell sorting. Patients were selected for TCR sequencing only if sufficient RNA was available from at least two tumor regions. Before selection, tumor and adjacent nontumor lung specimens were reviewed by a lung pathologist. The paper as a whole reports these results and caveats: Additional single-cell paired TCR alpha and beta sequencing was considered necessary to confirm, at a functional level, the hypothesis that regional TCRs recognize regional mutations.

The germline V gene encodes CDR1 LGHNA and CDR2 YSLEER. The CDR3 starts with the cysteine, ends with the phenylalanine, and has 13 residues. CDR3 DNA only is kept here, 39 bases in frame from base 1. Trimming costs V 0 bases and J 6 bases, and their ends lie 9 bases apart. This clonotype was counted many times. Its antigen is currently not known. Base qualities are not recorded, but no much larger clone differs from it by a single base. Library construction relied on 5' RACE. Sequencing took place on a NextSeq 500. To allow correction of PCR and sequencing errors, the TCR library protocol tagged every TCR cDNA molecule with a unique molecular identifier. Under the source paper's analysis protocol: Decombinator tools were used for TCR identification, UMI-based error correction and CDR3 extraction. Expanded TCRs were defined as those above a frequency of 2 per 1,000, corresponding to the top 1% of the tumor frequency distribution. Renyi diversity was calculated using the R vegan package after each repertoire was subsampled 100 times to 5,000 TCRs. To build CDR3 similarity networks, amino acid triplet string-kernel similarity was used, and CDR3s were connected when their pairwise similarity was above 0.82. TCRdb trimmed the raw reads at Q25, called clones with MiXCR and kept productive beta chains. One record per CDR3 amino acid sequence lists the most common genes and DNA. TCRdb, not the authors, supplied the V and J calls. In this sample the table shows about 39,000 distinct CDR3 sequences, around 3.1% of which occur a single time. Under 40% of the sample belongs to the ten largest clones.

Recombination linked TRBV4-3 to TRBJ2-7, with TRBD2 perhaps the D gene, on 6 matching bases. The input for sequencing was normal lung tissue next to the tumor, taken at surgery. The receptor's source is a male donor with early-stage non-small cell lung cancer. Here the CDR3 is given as CASSQELASEQYF. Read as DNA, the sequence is TGCGCCAGCAGCCAAGAACTAGCTAGCGAGCAGTACTTC.